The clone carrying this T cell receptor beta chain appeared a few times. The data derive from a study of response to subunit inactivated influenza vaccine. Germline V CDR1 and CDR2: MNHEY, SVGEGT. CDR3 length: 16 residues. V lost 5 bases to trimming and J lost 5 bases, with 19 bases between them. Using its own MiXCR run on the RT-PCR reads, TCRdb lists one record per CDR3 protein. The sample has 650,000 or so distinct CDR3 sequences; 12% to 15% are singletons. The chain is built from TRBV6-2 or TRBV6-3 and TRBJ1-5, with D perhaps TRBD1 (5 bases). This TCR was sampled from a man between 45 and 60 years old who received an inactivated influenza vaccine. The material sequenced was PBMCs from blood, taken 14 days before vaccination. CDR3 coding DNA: TGTGCCAGCAGTCTAAAGGGACCTTTGACCTATCAGCCCCAGCATTTT. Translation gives CASSLKGPLTYQPQHF.